This T cell receptor beta chain was sequenced for a study of human T cells and chemical hapten exposure. Notes on the study in general: TCRs whose frequency exceeded 1 in 1000 remained the same following DPC sensitization. Controls had significantly fewer large CDR3 similarity clusters than were formed by expanded TCRs.

Time point described: pre-sensitization, week 0. Treatment noted: therapeutic diphenylcyclopropenone sensitization with weekly scalp DPC. Unseparated into fractions, whole blood served as the source from which total RNA was extracted. This clonotype was seen a few times. The antigen is not known. The V segment lost 6 bases and the J segment 6 bases; nucleotides outside the gene matches: 4. The CDR3 contains 13 residues. Germline loops: CDR1 LGHNA, CDR2 YNFKEQ. TCRdb passed the RACE reads through MiXCR, listing each CDR3 protein once. Of tens of thousands of distinct CDR3 sequences listed, 10% are singletons.

The sample consisted of whole blood, taken in connection with sensitization to the hapten diphenylcyclopropenone (DPC). The gene calls are TRBV4-2 and TRBJ2-2, with 7 bases aligning to TRBD1. The origin of this receptor is a man aged 50 to 60 with alopecia areata. Some clones in this sample may be carry-over from other donors' samples. The CDR3: CASREQGSGELFF. Written as DNA, the CDR3 is TGTGCCAGCAGGGAACAGGGGTCCGGGGAGCTGTTTTTT.